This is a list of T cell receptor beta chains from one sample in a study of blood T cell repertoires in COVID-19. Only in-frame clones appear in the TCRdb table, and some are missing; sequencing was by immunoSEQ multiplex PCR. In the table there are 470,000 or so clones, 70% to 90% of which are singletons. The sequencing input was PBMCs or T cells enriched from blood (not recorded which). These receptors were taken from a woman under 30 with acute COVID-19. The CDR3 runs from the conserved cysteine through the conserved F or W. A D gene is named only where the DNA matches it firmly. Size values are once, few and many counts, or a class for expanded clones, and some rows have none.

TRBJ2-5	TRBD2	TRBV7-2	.	TGTGCCAGCAGCTTAGGGGCGGGGGGAGAGACCCAGTACTTC	CASSLGAGGETQYF
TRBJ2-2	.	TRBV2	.	TGTGCCAGCAAGGAGGTGGACACCGGGGAGCTGTTTTTT	CASKEVDTGELFF
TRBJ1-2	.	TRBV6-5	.	TGTGCCAGCAGAGCCCCGAGCTTCTATGGCTACACCTTC	CASRAPSFYGYTF
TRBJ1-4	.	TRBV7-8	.	TGTGCCAGCAGCTTAGGATCACAGGCTAATGAAAAACTGTTTTTT	CASSLGSQANEKLFF
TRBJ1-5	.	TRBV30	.	TGTGCCTGGAGTAAAGCAGGGTTTAATCAGCCCCAGCATTTT	CAWSKAGFNQPQHF
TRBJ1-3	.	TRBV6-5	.	TGTGCCAGCAGTTCTAGAAACACCATATATTTT	CASSSRNTIYF
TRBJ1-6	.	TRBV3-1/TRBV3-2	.	TGTGCCAGCAGCGCAAGGGGCAGTTCACCCCTCCACTTT	CASSARGSSPLHF
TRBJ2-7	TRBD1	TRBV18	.	TGTGCCAGCTCACCTTGGACAGGAATTTTCTACGAGCAGTACTTC	CASSPWTGIFYEQYF
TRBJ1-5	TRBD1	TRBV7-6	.	TGTGCCAGCAGCTTAGTTGTGGGACAGGCGCCCCAGCATTTT	CASSLVVGQAPQHF
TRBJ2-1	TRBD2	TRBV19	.	TGTGCCAGTAGTATATCCCACCCAGCGGGGGGCTACAATGAGCAGTTCTTC	CASSISHPAGGYNEQFF
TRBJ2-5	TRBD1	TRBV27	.	TGTGCCAGCAGTTCGCGGACAGGGGAAGAGACCCAGTACTTC	CASSSRTGEETQYF
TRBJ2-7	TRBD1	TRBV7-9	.	TGTGCCAGCAGCTCCCCGGGACAGGGATACGAGCAGTACTTC	CASSSPGQGYEQYF
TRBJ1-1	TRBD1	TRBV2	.	TGTGCCGGCTGGACAGGCCTGAACACTGAAGCTTTCTTT	CAGWTGLNTEAFF
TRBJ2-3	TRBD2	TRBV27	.	TGTGCCAGCAGTCCCGGACTAGCCACAGATACGCAGTATTTT	CASSPGLATDTQYF
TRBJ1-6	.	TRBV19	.	TGTGCCAGTAGTATAGATAGGGGCTTAAATTCACCCCTCCACTTT	CASSIDRGLNSPLHF
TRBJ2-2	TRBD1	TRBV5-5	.	TGTGCCAGCAGCTTCGGTATAGGGGGCGGCACCGGGGAGCTGTTTTTT	CASSFGIGGGTGELFF
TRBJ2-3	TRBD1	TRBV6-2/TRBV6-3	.	TGTGCCAGCAGTTACGGAAGGACAGGGAGCGCCACAGATACGCAGTATTTT	CASSYGRTGSATDTQYF
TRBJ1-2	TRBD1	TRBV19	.	TGTGCCAGTAGTATAGGGACAGGAGGCTATGGCTACACCTTC	CASSIGTGGYGYTF
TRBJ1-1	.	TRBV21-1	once	TGTGCCATCACCGTGAGGGAAATGAACACTGAAGCTTTCTTT	CAITVREMNTEAFF
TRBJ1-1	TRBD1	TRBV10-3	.	TGTGCCATCAGTGAGAGAGGGGGCGGGGACACTGAAGCTTTCTTT	CAISERGGGDTEAFF
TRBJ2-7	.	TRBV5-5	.	TGTGCCAGCAGATCGGGTAGCTCCTACGAGCAGTACTTC	CASRSGSSYEQYF
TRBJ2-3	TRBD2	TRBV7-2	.	TGTGCCAGCCGCCCCTCCCGGCGGGGGTACACAGATACGCAGTATTTT	CASRPSRRGYTDTQYF
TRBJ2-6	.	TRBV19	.	TGTGCCAGTAGTATAGCGGTCTCTGGGGCCAACGTCCTGACTTTC	CASSIAVSGANVLTF
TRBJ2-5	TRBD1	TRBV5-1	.	TGCGCCAGCAGCTTGGGCGTCGACAGGGGGCGAGAGACCCAGTACTTC	CASSLGVDRGRETQYF
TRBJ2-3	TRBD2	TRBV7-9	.	TGTGCCAGCAGCTTAGATGGGACTAGGCGTGATACGCAGTATTTT	CASSLDGTRRDTQYF
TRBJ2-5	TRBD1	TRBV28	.	TGTGCCAGCACCGGGACAGGGCAAGGAGAGACCCAGTACTTC	CASTGTGQGETQYF
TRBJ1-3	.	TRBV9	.	TGTGCCAGCAGCATGGGGGGTAGAGGAAACACCATATATTTT	CASSMGGRGNTIYF
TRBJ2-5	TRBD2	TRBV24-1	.	TGTGCCACCTCGGCGGGAGGGCCTAGGGAGACCCAGTACTTC	CATSAGGPRETQYF
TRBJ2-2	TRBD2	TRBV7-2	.	TGTGCCAGCAGCTCCTTAGCGGGAGTGGTTTCCGGGGAGCTGTTTTTT	CASSSLAGVVSGELFF
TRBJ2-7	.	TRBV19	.	TGTGCCAGTAGTAAAGCAGTCAACTACTACGAGCAGTACTTC	CASSKAVNYYEQYF
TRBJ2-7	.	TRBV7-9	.	TGTGCCAGCAGCTTAGAGAGCGGTCTTTACGAGCAGTACTTC	CASSLESGLYEQYF
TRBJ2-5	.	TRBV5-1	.	TGCGCCAGCAGCTTGGTGCCAGGATCAGAGACCCAGTACTTC	CASSLVPGSETQYF
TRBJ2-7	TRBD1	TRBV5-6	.	TGTGCCAGCAGCCCGGGACAGGGGCCCTTTGCGTACTTC	CASSPGQGPFAYF
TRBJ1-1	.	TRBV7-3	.	TGTGCCAGCAGCTTAGGCAGGATAAACACTGAAGCTTTCTTT	CASSLGRINTEAFF
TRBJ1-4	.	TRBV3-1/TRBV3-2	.	TGTGCCAGCAGCCAAGATTGGGAATCAGGGGCTCCTAATGAAAAACTGTTTTTT	CASSQDWESGAPNEKLFF